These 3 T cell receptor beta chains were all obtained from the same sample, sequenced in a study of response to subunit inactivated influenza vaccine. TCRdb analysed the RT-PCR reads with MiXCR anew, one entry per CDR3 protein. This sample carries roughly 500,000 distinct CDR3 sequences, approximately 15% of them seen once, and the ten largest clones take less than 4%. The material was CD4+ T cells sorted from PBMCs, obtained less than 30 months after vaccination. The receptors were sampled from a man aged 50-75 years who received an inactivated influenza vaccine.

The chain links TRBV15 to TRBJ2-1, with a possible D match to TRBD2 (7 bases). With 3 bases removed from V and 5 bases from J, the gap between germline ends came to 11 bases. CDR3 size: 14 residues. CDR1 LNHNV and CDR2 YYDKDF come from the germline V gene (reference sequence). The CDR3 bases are TGTGCCACCAGCAGGGGGGGGCACAACAATGAGCAGTTCTTC. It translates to CATSRGGHNNEQFF.

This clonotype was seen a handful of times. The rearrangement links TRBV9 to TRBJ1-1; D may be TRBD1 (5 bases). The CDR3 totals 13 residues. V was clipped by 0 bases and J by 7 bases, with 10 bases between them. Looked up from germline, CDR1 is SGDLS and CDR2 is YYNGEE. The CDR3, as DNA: TGTGCCAGCAGCGTAGCGGGGCGGAATGAAGCTTTCTTT. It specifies CASSVAGRNEAFF.

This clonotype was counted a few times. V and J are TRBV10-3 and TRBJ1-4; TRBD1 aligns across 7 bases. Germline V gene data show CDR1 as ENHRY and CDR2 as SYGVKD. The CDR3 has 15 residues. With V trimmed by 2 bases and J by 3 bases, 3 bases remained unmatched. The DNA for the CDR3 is TGTGCCATCAGTGAGGGGGGACAGCCTAATGAAAAACTGTTTTTT. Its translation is CAISEGGQPNEKLFF.